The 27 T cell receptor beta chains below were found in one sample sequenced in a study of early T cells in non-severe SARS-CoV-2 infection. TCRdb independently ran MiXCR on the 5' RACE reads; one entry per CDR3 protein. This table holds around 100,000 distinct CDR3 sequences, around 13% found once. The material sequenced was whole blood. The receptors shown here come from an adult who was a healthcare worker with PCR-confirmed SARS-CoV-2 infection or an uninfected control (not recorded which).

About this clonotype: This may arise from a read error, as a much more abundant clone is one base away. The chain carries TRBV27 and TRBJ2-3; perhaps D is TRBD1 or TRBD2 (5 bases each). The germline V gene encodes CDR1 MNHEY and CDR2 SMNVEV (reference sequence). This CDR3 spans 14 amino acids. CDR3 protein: CASSLGPSTNTQYF. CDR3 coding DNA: TGTGCCAGCAGTTTGGGACCGAGCACAAATACGCAGTATTTT.

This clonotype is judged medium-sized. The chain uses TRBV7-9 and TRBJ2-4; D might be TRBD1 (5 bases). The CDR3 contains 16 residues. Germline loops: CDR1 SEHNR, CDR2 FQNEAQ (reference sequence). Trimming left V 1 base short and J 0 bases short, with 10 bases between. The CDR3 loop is CASSLVTGQAKNIQYF. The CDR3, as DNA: TGTGCCAGCAGCTTAGTAACAGGACAAGCCAAAAACATTCAGTACTTC.

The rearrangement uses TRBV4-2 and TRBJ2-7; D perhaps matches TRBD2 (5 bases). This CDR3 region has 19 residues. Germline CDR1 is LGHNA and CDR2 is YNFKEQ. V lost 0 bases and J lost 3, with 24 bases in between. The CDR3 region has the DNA TGTGCCAGCAGCCAAGATGATATCGACCAGCGGAGAGGTTTCTACGAGCAGTACTTC. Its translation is CASSQDDIDQRRGFYEQYF.

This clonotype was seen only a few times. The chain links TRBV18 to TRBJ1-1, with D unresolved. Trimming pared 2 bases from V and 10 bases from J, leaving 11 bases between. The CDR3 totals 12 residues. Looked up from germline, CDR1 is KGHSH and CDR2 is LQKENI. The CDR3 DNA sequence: TGTGCCAGCTCACCAGCGGGCAAAGGAGCTTTCTTT. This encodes CASSPAGKGAFF.

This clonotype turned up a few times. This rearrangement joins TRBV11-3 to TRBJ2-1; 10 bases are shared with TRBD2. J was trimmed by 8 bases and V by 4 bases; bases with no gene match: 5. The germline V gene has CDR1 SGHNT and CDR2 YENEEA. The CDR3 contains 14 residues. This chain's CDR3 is CASSSSGSSDEQFF. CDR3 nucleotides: TGTGCCAGCAGCTCTAGCGGGAGCTCCGATGAGCAGTTCTTC.

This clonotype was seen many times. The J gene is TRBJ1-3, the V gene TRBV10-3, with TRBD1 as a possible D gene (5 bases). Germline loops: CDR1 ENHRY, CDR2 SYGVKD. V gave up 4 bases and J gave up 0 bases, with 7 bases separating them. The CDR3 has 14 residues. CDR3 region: CAISGGTSGNTIYF. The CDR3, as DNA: TGTGCCATCAGTGGGGGCACCTCTGGAAACACCATATATTTT.

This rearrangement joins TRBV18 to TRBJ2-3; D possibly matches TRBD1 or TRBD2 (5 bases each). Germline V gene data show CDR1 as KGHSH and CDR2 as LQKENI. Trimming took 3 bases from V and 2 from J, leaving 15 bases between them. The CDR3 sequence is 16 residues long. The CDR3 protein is CASSPPGRASTDTQYF. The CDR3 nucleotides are TGTGCCAGCTCACCTCCAGGGCGGGCGTCCACAGATACGCAGTATTTT.

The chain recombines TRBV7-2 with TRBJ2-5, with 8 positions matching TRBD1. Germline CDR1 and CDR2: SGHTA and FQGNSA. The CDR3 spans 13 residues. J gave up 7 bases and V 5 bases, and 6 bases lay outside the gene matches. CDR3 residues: CASSLGQAGTQYF. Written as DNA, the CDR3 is TGTGCCAGCAGCCTGGGACAGGCGGGGACCCAGTACTTC.

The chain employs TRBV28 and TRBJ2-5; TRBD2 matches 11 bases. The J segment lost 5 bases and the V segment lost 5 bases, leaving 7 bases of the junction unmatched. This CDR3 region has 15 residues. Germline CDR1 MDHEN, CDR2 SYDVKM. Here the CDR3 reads CASSLPLAGVETQYF. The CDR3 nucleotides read TGTGCCAGCAGTCTCCCACTAGCGGGAGTCGAGACCCAGTACTTC.

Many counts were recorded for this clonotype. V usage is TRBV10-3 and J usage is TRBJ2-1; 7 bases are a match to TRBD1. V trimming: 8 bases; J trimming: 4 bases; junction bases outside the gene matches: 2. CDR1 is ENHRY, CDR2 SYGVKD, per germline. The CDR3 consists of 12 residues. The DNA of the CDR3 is TGTGCCATCGGGACAGCTTACAATGAGCAGTTCTTC. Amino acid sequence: CAIGTAYNEQFF.

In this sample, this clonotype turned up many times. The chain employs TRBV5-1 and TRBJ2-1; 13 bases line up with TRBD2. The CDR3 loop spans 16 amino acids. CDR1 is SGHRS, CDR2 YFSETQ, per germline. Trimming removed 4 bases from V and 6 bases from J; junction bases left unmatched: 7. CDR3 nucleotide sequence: TGCGCCAGCAGCCCGATGGGACTAGCGGGACCCAATGAGCAGTTCTTC. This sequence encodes CASSPMGLAGPNEQFF.

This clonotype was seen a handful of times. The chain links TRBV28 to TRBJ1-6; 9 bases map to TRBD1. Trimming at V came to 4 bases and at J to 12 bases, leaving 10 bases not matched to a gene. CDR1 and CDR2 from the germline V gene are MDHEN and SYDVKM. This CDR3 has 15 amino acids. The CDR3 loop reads CASSSPGTGKLPLHF. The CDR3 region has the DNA TGTGCCAGCAGTTCCCCCGGGACAGGGAAATTACCCCTCCACTTT.

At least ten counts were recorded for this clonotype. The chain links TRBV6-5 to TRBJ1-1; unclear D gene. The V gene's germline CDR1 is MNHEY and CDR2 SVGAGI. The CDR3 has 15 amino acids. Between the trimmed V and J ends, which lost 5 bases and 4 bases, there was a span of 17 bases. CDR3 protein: CASSPGDPSGTEAFF. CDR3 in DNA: TGTGCCAGCAGTCCCGGAGACCCTTCGGGCACTGAAGCTTTCTTT.

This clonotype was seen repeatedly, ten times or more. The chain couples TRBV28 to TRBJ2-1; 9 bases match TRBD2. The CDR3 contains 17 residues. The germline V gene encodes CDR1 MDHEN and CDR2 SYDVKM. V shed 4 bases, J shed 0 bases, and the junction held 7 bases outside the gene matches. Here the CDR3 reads CASSSPTSGGSYNEQFF. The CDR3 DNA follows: TGTGCCAGCAGTTCCCCGACTAGCGGAGGCTCCTACAATGAGCAGTTCTTC.

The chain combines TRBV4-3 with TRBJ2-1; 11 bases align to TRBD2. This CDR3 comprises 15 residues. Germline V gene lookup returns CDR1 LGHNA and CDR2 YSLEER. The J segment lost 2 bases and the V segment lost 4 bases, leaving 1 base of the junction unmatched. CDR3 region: CASSLLAGAYNEQFF. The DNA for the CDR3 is TGCGCCAGCAGCCTACTAGCGGGAGCCTACAATGAGCAGTTCTTC.

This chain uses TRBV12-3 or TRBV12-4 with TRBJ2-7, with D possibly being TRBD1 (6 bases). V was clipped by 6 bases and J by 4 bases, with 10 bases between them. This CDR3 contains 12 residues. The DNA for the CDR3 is TGTGCCAGCAGCCCGGGACATTACGAGCAGTACTTC. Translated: CASSPGHYEQYF.

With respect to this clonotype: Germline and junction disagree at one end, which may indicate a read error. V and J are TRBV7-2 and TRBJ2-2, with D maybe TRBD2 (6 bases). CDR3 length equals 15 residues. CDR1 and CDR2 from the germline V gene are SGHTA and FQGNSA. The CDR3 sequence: CVSSYQAGNTGELFF. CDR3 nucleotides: TGTGTCAGCAGCTACCAAGCGGGTAACACCGGGGAGCTGTTTTTT.

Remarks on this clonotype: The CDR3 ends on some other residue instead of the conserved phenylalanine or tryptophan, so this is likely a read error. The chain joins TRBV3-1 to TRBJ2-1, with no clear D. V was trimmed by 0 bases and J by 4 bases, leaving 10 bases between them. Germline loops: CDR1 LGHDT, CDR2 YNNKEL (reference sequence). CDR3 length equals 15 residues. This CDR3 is CASSQDLLAYNEQFS. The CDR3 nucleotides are TGTGCCAGCAGCCAAGATCTACTCGCTTACAATGAGCAGTTCTCC.

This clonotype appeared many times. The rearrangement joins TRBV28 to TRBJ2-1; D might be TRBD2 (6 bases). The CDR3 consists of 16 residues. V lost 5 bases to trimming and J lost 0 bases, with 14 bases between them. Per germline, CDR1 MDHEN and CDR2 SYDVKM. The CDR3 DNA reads TGTGCCAGCAGTGGAGATAGCGGTATCTCCTACAATGAGCAGTTCTTC. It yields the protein CASSGDSGISYNEQFF.

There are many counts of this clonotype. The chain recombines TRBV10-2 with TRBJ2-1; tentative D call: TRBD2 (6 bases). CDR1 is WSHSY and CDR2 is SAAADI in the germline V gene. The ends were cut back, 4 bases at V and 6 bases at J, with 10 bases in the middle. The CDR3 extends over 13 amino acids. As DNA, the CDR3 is TGCGCCAGCAGTGTTGGCGGGATCAATGAGCAGTTCTTC. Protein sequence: CASSVGGINEQFF.

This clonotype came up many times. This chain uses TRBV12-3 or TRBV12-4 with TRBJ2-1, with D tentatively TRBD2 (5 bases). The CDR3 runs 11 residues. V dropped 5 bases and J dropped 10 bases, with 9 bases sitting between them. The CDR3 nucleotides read TGTGCCAGCAGTCCGAGGGCGGAGCAGTTCTTC. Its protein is CASSPRAEQFF.

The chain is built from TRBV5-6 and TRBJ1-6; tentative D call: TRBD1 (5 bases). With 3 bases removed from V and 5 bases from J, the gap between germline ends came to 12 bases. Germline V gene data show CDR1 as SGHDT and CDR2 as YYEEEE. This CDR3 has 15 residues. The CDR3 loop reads CASSWGRLNNSPLHF. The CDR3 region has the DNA TGTGCCAGCAGCTGGGGACGTCTAAATAATTCACCCCTCCACTTT.

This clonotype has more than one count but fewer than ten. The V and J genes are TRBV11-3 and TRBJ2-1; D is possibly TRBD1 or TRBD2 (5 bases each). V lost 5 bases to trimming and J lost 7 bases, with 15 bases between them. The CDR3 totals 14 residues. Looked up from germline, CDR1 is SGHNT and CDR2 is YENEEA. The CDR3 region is CASSQGTTWNEQFF. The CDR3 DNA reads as TGTGCCAGCAGCCAAGGGACCACCTGGAATGAGCAGTTCTTC. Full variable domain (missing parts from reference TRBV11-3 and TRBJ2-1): EAGVVQSPRYKIIEKKQPVAFWCNPISGHNTLYWYLQNLGQGPELLIRYENEEAVDDSQLPKDRFSAERLKGVDSTLKIQPAELGDSAVYLCASSQGTTWNEQFFGPGTRLTVL.

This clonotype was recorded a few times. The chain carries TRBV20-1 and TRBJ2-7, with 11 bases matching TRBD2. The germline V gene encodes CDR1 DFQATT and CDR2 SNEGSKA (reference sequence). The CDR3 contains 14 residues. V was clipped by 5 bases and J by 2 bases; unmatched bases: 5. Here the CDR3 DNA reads TGCAGTGCTTCAATTAGCGGGAGGGCCTACGAGCAGTACTTC. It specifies CSASISGRAYEQYF.

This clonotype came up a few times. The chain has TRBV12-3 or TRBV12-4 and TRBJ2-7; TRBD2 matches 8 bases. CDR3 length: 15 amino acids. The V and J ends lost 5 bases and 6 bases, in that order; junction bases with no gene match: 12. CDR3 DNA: TGTGCCAGCAGTCCGTCGGGAGGGGGGGGCGGCGAGCAGTACTTC. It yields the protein CASSPSGGGGGEQYF.

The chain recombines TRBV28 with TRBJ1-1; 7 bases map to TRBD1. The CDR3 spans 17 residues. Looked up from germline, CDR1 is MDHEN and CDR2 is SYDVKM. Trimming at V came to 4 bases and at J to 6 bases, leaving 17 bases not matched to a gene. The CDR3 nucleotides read TGTGCCAGCAGTTCCCCCGGCGGCAGGGGGTTTCGAGCTGAAGCTTTCTTT. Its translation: CASSSPGGRGFRAEAFF.

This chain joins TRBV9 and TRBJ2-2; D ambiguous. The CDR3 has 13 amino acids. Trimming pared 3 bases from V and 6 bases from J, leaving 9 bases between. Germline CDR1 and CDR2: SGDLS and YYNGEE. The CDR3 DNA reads TGTGCCAGCAGCGCGGCGCTGGCCGGGGAGCTGTTTTTT. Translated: CASSAALAGELFF.